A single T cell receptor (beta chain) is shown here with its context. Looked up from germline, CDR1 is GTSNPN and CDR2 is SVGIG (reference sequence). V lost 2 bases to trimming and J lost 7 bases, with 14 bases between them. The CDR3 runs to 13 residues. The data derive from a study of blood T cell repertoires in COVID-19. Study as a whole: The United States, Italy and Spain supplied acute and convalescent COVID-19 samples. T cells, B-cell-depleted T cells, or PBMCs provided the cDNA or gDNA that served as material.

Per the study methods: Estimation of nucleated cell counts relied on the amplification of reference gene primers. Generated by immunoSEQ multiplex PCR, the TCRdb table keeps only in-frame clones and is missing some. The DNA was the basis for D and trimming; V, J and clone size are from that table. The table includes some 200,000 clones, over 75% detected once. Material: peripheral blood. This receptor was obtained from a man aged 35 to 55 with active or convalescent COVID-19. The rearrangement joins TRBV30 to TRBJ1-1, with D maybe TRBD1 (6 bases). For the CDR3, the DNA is TGTGCCTGGAGTCCCGGCAGGGGCCTTGAAGCTTTCTTT. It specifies CAWSPGRGLEAFF. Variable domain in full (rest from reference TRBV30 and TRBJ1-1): SQTIHQWPATLVQPVGSPLSLECTVEGTSNPNLYWYRQAAGRGLQLLFYSVGIGQISSEVPQNLSASRPQDRQFILSSKKLLLSDSGFYLCAWSPGRGLEAFFGQGTRLTVV.